The rows below give T cell receptor beta chains drawn from one sample of a study of post-analysis software for immune sequencing data. One entry per CDR3 protein, called by TCRdb with MiXCR from the PCR reads. The sample consists of about 150,000 distinct CDR3 sequences, approximately 30% of them appearing once. The sequenced material came from blood. The receptors come from a girl aged 10 to 17 with multiple sclerosis. Both conserved end residues are part of each CDR3. A D gene is named only where the DNA matches it firmly. Where a row states a size, it is once, few, many or the class of an expanded clone; other rows omit it.

d_call	v_call	j_call	clone_size	cdr3_nt	cdr3_aa
-	TRBV12-3/TRBV12-4	TRBJ1-5	-	TGTGCCAGCAGTTTGGGGGATGGGGCGAGTCAGCCCCAGCATTTT	CASSLGDGASQPQHF
-	TRBV6-1	TRBJ2-7	few	TGTGCCAGCAGTGATCAGGGGGGCTACGGGCAGTACTTC	CASSDQGGYGQYF
-	TRBV7-9	TRBJ1-1	few	TGTGCCAGCAGCCCTTCTGGCTCGAACACTGAAGCTTTCTTT	CASSPSGSNTEAFF
TRBD2	TRBV4-1	TRBJ2-2	-	TGCGCCAGCAGCCAGGACGGTAGCGGGAACCGGGAGCTGTTTTTT	CASSQDGSGNRELFF
TRBD2	TRBV20-1	TRBJ2-7	many	TGCAGTGGCGGGAGTGGGGGGTACGAGCAGTACTTC	CSGGSGGYEQYF
-	TRBV5-1	TRBJ2-1	few	TGCGCCAGCAGCTTGGCCGTCGGGCAGTTCTTC	CASSLAVGQFF
-	TRBV28	TRBJ1-2	-	TGTGCCAGCGATGGCGGGGCGTATGGTCCCGGTGGCTACACCTTC	CASDGGAYGPGGYTF
TRBD2	TRBV14	TRBJ2-5	few	TGTGCCAGCAGCCGCGGAAGTAGCGGGAGAATGGTAGAGACCCAGTACTTC	CASSRGSSGRMVETQYF
-	TRBV30	TRBJ2-7	-	TGTGCCTGGAGTGTACAGGAGGACTCCTTCGAGCAGTACTTC	CAWSVQEDSFEQYF
-	TRBV7-3	TRBJ2-1	many	TGTGCCAGCAGCTTAACTCCCAGCTACAATGAGCAGTTCTTC	CASSLTPSYNEQFF
-	TRBV5-1	TRBJ2-7	-	TGCGCCAGCAGCGCCCCAGGGGCCACCTACGAGCAGTACTTC	CASSAPGATYEQYF
TRBD1	TRBV4-2	TRBJ1-1	few	TGTGCCAGCAGCCAAGTTGACAGGGGGTCCACTGAAGCTTTCTTT	CASSQVDRGSTEAFF
-	TRBV6-1	TRBJ2-1	-	TGTGCCAGCAGTGAACCCGGGCCTCGCAATGAGCAGTTCTTC	CASSEPGPRNEQFF
TRBD2	TRBV4-1	TRBJ2-1	many	TGCGCCAGCAGCCAACCGAGGGGAGGGTTAAGCTACAATGAGCAGTTCTTC	CASSQPRGGLSYNEQFF
-	TRBV14	TRBJ2-7	few	TGTGCCAGCAGCCCCGCACTAGCCTACGAGCAGTACTTC	CASSPALAYEQYF
TRBD2	TRBV5-1	TRBJ2-1	many	TGCGCCAGCAGCCAGACTAGCGGGAGGGCCAATTACAATGAGCAGTTCTTC	CASSQTSGRANYNEQFF
-	TRBV28	TRBJ1-2	-	TGTGCCAGCAGTTTATCTGGACAGAGCCATGGCTACACCTTC	CASSLSGQSHGYTF
-	TRBV29-1	TRBJ1-1	-	TGCAGCGTGAACAGGGTAGAGGATACTGAAGCTTTCTTT	CSVNRVEDTEAFF
-	TRBV12-3/TRBV12-4	TRBJ2-7	-	TGTGCCAGCACCGGTCCCGGAGATCTTTACGAGCAGTACTTC	CASTGPGDLYEQYF
-	TRBV10-1	TRBJ2-1	many	TGCGCCAGCAGCAATGACCCATATGAGCAGTTCTTC	CASSNDPYEQFF
-	TRBV19	TRBJ2-7	few	TGTGCCAGTAAGGGTTCGGGTACGACCTACGAGCAGTACTTC	CASKGSGTTYEQYF
-	TRBV5-1	TRBJ2-2	-	TGCGCCAGTAGCCCAATAAACACCGGGACCGGGGAGCTGTTTTTT	CASSPINTGTGELFF
-	TRBV5-1	TRBJ2-5	-	TGCGCCAGCAGCAACTTAAACAGGGAAGGACAAGAGACCCAGTACTTC	CASSNLNREGQETQYF
-	TRBV6-5	TRBJ2-1	many	TGTGCCAGCAGTTACCCGGTGGGAAATGAGCAGTTCTTC	CASSYPVGNEQFF
-	TRBV6-1	TRBJ1-3	-	TGTGCCAGCAGTCTGGCAGGGGCTGGAAACACCATATATTTT	CASSLAGAGNTIYF
TRBD2	TRBV7-8	TRBJ2-1	-	TGTGCCAGCAGCTTAGTGGTTTCGGCGGGAGGTCATGAGCAGTTCTTC	CASSLVVSAGGHEQFF
TRBD2	TRBV10-3	TRBJ2-6	-	TGTGCCATCAGTCCCGACGAATGGGAGGGCACCCACTCTGGGGCCAACGTCCTGACTTTC	CAISPDEWEGTHSGANVLTF
TRBD1	TRBV9	TRBJ2-2	-	TGTGCCAGCAGCTCCCGGGACAGGGGGCTCACCGGGGAGCTGTTTTTT	CASSSRDRGLTGELFF
TRBD1	TRBV6-2/TRBV6-3	TRBJ2-7	-	TGTGCCAGCAGCCAATGGACAGGGACGGCCTACGAGCAGTACTTC	CASSQWTGTAYEQYF
-	TRBV6-1	TRBJ2-5	-	TGTGCCAGCAGTGAACTCGGAGGGGGCGGGAGGCGAGTCTGGGAAGGCCAGTACTTC	CASSELGGGGRRVWEGQYF
TRBD1	TRBV7-6	TRBJ2-7	few	TGTGCCAGCAGTTCTGGACAGGGGTACGACGAGCAGTACTTC	CASSSGQGYDEQYF
-	TRBV5-1	TRBJ2-3	few	TGCGCCAGCAGCTTGGGACAGATCTCCACAGATACGCAGTATTTT	CASSLGQISTDTQYF
-	TRBV6-5	TRBJ1-1	-	TGTGCCAGCAAGGGGAAGGCGAACGCTGAAGCTTTCTTT	CASKGKANAEAFF
TRBD2	TRBV5-1	TRBJ2-1	-	TGCGCCAGCAGCGCATTAACTAGCGGGGGGTACAATGAGCAGTTCTTC	CASSALTSGGYNEQFF
TRBD1	TRBV5-1	TRBJ1-6	few	TGCGCCAGCAGCTTGAGGCCAGGGGGTTCACCCCTCCACTTT	CASSLRPGGSPLHF